This TCR beta chain was documented in a study of cytomegalovirus exposure and HLA in healthy donors. Study background: T cells numbering about 200 million yielded 100 million to 120 million unique TCR beta sequences in an earlier analysis. Study-wide findings and caveats: Later analysis associated a missense DCLRE1C variant with TCR beta V- and J-gene trimming.

A remark on this clone: Antigen unknown.

V was clipped by 3 bases and J by 0 bases; unmatched bases: 12. Germline lookup yields CDR1 MNHEY and CDR2 SMNVEV (reference sequence). The CDR3 runs to 19 residues. The PCR contained 60 Vbeta and 13 Jbeta primers. Generated by immunoSEQ multiplex PCR, the TCRdb table keeps only in-frame clones and is missing some. This table holds over 150,000 clones, 77% found once. The sample comprised PBMCs. This receptor was taken from a woman aged 25-40 years in good health and CMV-seropositive. The chain carries TRBV27 and TRBJ2-7; 12 bases agree with TRBD1. This chain's CDR3 is CASSFHGDRGPNTSYEQYF. CDR3 sequence (DNA): TGTGCCAGCAGTTTTCATGGGGACAGGGGGCCCAATACCTCCTACGAGCAGTACTTC.